The rows below give T cell receptor beta chains drawn from one sample of a study of CD8+CD57+ T cells in acquired aplastic anemia. TCRdb re-analysed the reads in MiXCR, keeping a single row per CDR3 protein. The sample lists 90,000 to 120,000 distinct CDR3 sequences; around 50% were seen once. Sample: sorted CD4+, CD8+, or CD8+CD57+ T cells (not recorded which) from PBMCs. All receptors come from a human donor in good health, serving as a control. Both conserved end residues are part of each CDR3. A D gene is named only where the DNA matches it firmly.

CASGTSGGTSYNEQFF | TRBD2 | 16 | TRBV6-1
CSAWTGGPTDTQYF | TRBD2 | 14 | TRBV20-1
CASSVGGQGADTQYF | TRBD1 | 15 | TRBV9
CASSLTSGSSYNEQFF | TRBD2 | 16 | TRBV11-2
CASTGQLNEKLFF | . | 13 | TRBV19
CASSQDLITGTGYEQYF | TRBD1 | 17 | TRBV4-2
CSVEEGSKKGKTEAFF | . | 16 | TRBV29-1
CASSTYGGQTSYGYTF | . | 16 | TRBV19
CSAYLHTGTDTQYF | . | 14 | TRBV20-1
CASTWTATDTQYF | . | 13 | TRBV7-9
CASSYRRTANEKLFF | . | 15 | TRBV6-5
CASRGGTSPLHF | . | 12 | TRBV6-1
CASSFGTGLAEAFF | TRBD1 | 14 | TRBV5-5
CASSLEFSMSTEAFF | . | 15 | TRBV11-2
CASSGDHTEAFF | . | 12 | TRBV25-1
CSVSTGIGEQYF | . | 12 | TRBV20-1
CASSLSAGLGADTQYF | . | 16 | TRBV27
CAISPDRGRQFF | TRBD1 | 12 | TRBV10-3
CASSIFGKADTQYF | . | 14 | TRBV19
CASSQETGGDEQYF | TRBD1 | 14 | TRBV7-9
CASSGTAHGYTF | TRBD1 | 12 | TRBV5-1
CASTLDRATNEKLFF | TRBD1 | 15 | TRBV10-3
CASSQARTGGMDTQYF | TRBD1 | 16 | TRBV4-3
CATSRASRGNSPLHF | . | 15 | TRBV15